This TCR beta chain was documented in a study of shared clonotypes between healthy human individuals (dated by TCRdb to the early 2020s). Background on the whole study: A couple of women and a few men aged 18 to 49 years were included in the cohort. For each donor, CD4 naive and CD4 memory were each given three plates, CD8 naive was given two plates, and CD8 memory was given one plate. To estimate repertoire size and how much clonotype sharing occurs between individuals, the study deeply sequenced the blood TCR repertoires of five healthy adults. Per donor, leukapheresis produced somewhere between about 0.94 and 10 billion PBMCs. To increase sequencing depth and limit assay-specific biases, TCR repertoire library preparation and sequencing were carried out by different laboratories using diverse techniques. Broader findings and caveats from the paper: Because the study included a small number of donors, the genetic and exposure-history diversity represented was limited. Clonotypes shared by all four sorted-subset donors showed higher generation probabilities than non-shared clonotypes. Incomplete sequencing was indicated by rarefaction of sorted-subset datasets, despite the large sequencing depth. Roughly 5% of naive CD4, roughly 3.5% of naive CD8, about 2.4% of memory CD4, and 0.4% of memory CD8 clonotypes were shared across several donors. Based on pairwise subsampling, the degree of clonotype sharing among donors was expected to be affected by sequencing depth. Naive subsets generally had larger estimated clonotype richness than memory subsets did. Sampling was restricted to blood, and TCR repertoires in tissue are likely to differ from TCR repertoires in blood.

TCR CDR3 regions were amplified from genomic DNA by multiplex PCR using the deep immunoSEQ assay. Extracted genomic DNA from each cell subset was distributed evenly across all wells of several immunoSEQ 96-well plates, and each plate was treated as a replicate. Each replicate PCR for sorted subsets received roughly 0.2 ug genomic DNA, equal to about 30,000 T cell genomes. Purified libraries were measured with a Qubit 3.0 fluorometer, size-checked on a Bioanalyzer 2100, and measured again with the KAPA Library Quantification kit. A separate single-read 150-cycle Illumina NextSeq 550 flow cell was used to sequence each immunoSEQ 96-well plate. As for the authors' bioinformatics: Because the immunoSEQ output included only junctional sequences and no quality scores, the filtering could not be the same as the filtering used for full-length reads. To assign V/J genes and CDR3, sequences were annotated against IMGT germline references using PyIR, a Python wrapper for IgBLAST v1.9. Any read was removed if the V/J assignment was weak (E-value above 1e-6), the CDR3 was missing, or the read contained stop codons, out-of-frame junctions, or ambiguous translated residues. V3J clonotypes were defined as sequences sharing an identical inferred V gene, J gene, and CDR3 amino acid sequence. To compute the percentage overlap between repertoires, the number of shared unique clonotypes was divided by the size of the smaller repertoire. Repertoire richness was assessed with RTK rarefaction, the Chao1 estimator, and Recon v2.1 estimates of unobserved clonotypes. Generation probabilities for all TCRbeta clonotypes obtained by the gDNA method from four donors were computed using OLGA. TCRdb stores this immuneACCESS table with in-frame sequences only. Part of the clones is absent; in the studies checked, under half of the shortfall reflects unresolved V genes, and no reason is known for the rest. For V, J and clone size, that table is used; D and trimming come from the DNA. The sample records millions of clones, 90% to 95% of which are singletons. 1.5% to 2% of the sample is taken by the ten largest.

This clone was counted only a few times. Its binding antigen is unknown. One base away there is no much larger clone; base qualities are not given. Other nucleotide sequences from this sample produce the same CDR3. CD8 naive samples were CD45RO-negative cells positively selected for CCR7, giving a CD45RA+CCR7+ population that excluded TemRA cells. The donors were healthy, HIV-negative adults with no recently reported acute infections or vaccinations. Only Caucasian adults living in Nashville, Tennessee, USA were represented among the donors. Blood was collected by leukapheresis, and PBMCs were isolated by Ficoll-Histopaque density gradient centrifugation and then cryopreserved in liquid nitrogen vapor phase. Purity and quantity of every magnetically sorted T cell population were checked by analytical flow cytometry. Each sorted fraction had its genomic DNA isolated and then quantified by UV absorbance on a Nanodrop 2000c.

Its CDR3 holds 14 amino acids, cysteine through phenylalanine. Here the CDR3 DNA is all that survives: 42 bases in frame from base 1. As encoded in the germline V gene, CDR1 is SGDLS while CDR2 is YYNGEE. Trimming removed 0 bases from V and 2 bases from J, leaving 9 bases between the germline ends. The TCR was taken from a man aged 18-30 years in good health. Some clones in this sample may be carry-over from other donors' samples. The chain joins TRBV9 to TRBJ2-7; TRBD2 is a possible D gene, resting on 6 matching bases. Sequenced: naive CD8+ T cells from PBMCs. The label giving this sample's cell subset or site can be read as: CD45RA+CCR7+. The DNA sequence reads TGTGCCAGCAGCGTAGGGGGCGGGACCTACGAGCAGTACTTC. The encoded protein is CASSVGGGTYEQYF.